This TCR beta chain is drawn from a study of blood T cell repertoires in COVID-19. Study context: Samples came from the United States, Italy and Spain, spanning acute and convalescent COVID-19. From T cells, B-cell-depleted T cells, or PBMCs came the material, which was cDNA or gDNA.

The V end lost 7 bases, the J end lost 0 bases, and 7 bases lay between the germline ends. The CDR3 totals 13 residues. In germline, CDR1 is SNHLY, CDR2 FYNNEI. The repertoire was sequenced with immunoSEQ multiplex PCR; TCRdb's copy has only in-frame clones and lacks some. The sample includes about 100,000 clones, about 88% of them seen just once. J is TRBJ2-1 and V is TRBV2; D unclear. The receptor's source is a man younger than 40 in a cohort sampled during active COVID-19. Sequences were obtained from peripheral blood. The CDR3 protein is CASKESSYNEQFF. In DNA, the CDR3 is TGTGCCAGCAAGGAGAGCTCCTACAATGAGCAGTTCTTC. The full variable domain, completed using reference TRBV2 and TRBJ2-1, is EPEVTQTPSHQVTQMGQEVILRCVPISNHLYFYWYRQILGQKVEFLVSFYNNEISEKSEIFDDQFSVERPDGSNFTLKIRSTKLEDSAMYFCASKESSYNEQFFGPGTRLTVL.